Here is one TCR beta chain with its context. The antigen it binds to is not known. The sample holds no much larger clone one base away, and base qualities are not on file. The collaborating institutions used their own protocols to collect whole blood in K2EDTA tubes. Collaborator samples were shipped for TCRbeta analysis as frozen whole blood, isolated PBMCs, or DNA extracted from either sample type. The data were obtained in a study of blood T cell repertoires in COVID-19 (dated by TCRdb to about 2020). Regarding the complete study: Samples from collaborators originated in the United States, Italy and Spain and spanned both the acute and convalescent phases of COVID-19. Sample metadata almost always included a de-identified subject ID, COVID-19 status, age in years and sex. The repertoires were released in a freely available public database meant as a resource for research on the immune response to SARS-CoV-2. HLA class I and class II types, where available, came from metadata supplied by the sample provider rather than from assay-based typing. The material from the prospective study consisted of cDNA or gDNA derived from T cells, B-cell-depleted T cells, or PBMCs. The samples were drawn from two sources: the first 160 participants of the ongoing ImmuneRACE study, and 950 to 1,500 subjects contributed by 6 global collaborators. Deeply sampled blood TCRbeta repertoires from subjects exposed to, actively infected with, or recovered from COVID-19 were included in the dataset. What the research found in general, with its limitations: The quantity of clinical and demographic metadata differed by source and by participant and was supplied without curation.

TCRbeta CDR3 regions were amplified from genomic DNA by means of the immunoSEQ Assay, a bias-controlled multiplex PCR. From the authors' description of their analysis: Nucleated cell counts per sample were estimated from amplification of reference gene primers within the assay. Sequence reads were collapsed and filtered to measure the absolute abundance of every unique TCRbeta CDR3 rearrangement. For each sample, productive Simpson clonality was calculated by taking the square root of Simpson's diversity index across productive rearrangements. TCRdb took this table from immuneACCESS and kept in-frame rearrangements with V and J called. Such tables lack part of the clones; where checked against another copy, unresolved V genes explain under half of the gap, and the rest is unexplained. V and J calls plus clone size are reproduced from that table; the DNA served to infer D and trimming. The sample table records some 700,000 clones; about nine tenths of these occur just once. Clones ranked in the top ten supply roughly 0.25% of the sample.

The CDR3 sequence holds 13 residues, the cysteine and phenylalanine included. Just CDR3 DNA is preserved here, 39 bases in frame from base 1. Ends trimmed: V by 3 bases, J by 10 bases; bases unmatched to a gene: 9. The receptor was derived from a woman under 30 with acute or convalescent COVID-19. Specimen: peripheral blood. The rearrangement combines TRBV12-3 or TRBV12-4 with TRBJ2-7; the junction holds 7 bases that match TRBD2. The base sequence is TGTGCCAGCAGTTTCGGCGGGGGTGACGGACAGTACTTC. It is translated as CASSFGGGDGQYF.